This TCR beta chain was recovered during a study of blood T cells in healthy people across ages. Around 9.4 milliliters was the volume of peripheral blood drawn from each donor. V lost 4 bases and J lost 3, with 15 bases in between. Germline V CDR1 and CDR2: MNHEY, SMNVEV (reference sequence). This CDR3 has 15 residues. This clonotype was seen a handful of times. It was with a sample-barcoded 5' primer and a J-beta primer mix that a second PCR of about 6 to 12 cycles was run. TCRdb redid the calling of the 5' RACE reads with MiXCR, one entry per CDR3 protein. The sample includes about 800,000 distinct CDR3 sequences, about 25% of them seen just once. These data were also reused for a study on T cells of mothers and their children. That source adds: Mothers and children who were related shared slightly more overlap than unrelated pairs, but not significantly more.

This receptor was identified in a boy aged 5-17 years in good health. V usage is TRBV27 and J usage is TRBJ2-5; the D call may be TRBD1 or TRBD2 (5 bases each). The sequenced sample was blood. The CDR3 DNA reads TGTGCCAGCAGTTCCAGCCCGAGGGGTGAAGAGACCCAGTACTTC. Its protein product is CASSSSPRGEETQYF.